This T cell receptor (beta chain) comes out of a study of blood T cell repertoires in COVID-19. Clones were sequenced by immunoSEQ multiplex PCR, and TCRdb holds only the in-frame ones, with some missing. This table holds approximately 300,000 clones, 89% found once. V gave up 0 bases and J gave up 5 bases, with 8 bases separating them. CDR1 is KGHSH, CDR2 LQKENI, per germline. The CDR3 is made up of 13 amino acids. The origin of this receptor is a man between 60 and 75 years old who had recovered from COVID-19. The chain has TRBV18 and TRBJ2-7; perhaps TRBD1 as D (5 bases). Sequences were obtained from PBMCs or T cells enriched from blood (not recorded which). CDR3 protein: CASSPPSRDEQYF. The CDR3 DNA follows: TGTGCCAGCTCACCACCATCCAGGGACGAGCAGTACTTC.